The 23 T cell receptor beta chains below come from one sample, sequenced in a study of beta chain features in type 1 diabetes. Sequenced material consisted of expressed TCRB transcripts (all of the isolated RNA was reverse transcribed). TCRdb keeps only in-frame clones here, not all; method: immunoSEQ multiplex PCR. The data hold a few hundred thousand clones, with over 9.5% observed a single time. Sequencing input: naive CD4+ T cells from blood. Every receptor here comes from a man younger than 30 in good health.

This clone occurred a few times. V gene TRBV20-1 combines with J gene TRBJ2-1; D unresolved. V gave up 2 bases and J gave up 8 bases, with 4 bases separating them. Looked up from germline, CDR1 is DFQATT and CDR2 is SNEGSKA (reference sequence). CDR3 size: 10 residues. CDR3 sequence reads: CSARSDEQFF. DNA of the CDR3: TGCAGTGCTAGATCGGATGAGCAGTTCTTC.

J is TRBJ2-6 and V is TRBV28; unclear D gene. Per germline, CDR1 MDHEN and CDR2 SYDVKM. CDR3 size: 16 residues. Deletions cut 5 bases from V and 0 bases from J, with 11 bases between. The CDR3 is CASSMVGYSGANVLTF. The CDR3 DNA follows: TGTGCCAGCAGTATGGTCGGGTACTCTGGGGCCAACGTCCTGACTTTC.

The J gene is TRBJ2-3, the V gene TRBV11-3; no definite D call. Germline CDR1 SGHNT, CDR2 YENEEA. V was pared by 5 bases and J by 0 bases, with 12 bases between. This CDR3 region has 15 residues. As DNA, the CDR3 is TGTGCCAGCAGCCTAAAACCGTTTAGCACAGATACGCAGTATTTT. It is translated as CASSLKPFSTDTQYF.

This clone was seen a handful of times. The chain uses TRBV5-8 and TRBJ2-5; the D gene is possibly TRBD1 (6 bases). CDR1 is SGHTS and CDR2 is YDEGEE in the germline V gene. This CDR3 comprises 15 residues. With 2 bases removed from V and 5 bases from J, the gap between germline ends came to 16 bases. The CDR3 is CASSFGQSISETQYF. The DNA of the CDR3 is TGTGCCAGCAGCTTTGGACAGAGCATATCGGAGACCCAGTACTTC.

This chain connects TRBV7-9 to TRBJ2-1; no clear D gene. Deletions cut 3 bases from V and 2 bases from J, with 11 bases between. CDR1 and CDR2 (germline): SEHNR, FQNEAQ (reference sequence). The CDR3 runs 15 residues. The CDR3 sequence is CASSLWSSPYNEQFF. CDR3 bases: TGTGCCAGCAGCTTGTGGAGTTCCCCCTACAATGAGCAGTTCTTC.

The CDR3 loop reads CASSQTGGIYGYTF. The DNA for the CDR3 is TGTGCCAGCAGCCAAACAGGGGGTATCTATGGCTACACCTTC. The genes are TRBV7-3 and TRBJ1-2, with 8 positions matching TRBD1. Per germline, CDR1 SGHTA and CDR2 FQGTGA. The CDR3 extends over 14 amino acids. With 5 bases clipped from V and 4 bases from J, the junction kept 6 bases outside the gene matches.

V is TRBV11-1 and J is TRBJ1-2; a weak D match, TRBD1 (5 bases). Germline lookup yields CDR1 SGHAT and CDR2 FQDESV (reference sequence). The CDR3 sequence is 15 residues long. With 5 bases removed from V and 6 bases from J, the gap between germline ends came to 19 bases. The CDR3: CASSLRKGRRDGYTF. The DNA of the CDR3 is TGTGCCAGCAGCCTTCGTAAGGGGCGAAGGGATGGCTACACCTTC.

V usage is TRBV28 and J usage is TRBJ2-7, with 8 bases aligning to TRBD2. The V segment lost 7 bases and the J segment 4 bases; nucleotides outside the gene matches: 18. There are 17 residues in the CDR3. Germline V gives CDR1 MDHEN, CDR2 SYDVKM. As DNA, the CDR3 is TGTGCCAGCAATCTACCCCGGGGGGGGGCGGTTCGGTACGAGCAGTACTTC. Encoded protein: CASNLPRGGAVRYEQYF.

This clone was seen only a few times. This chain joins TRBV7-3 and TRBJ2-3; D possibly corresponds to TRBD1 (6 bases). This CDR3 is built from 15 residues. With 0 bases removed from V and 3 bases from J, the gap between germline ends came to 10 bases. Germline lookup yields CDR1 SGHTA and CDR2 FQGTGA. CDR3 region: CASSLTRTATDTQYF. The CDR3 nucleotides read TGTGCCAGCAGCTTAACGAGGACAGCGACAGATACGCAGTATTTT.

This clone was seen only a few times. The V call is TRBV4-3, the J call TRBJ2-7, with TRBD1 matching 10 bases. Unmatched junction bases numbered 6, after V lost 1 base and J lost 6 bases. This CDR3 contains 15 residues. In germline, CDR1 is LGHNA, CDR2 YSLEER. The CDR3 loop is CASSQGFGTGVEQYF. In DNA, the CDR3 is TGCGCCAGCAGCCAAGGCTTTGGGACAGGGGTCGAGCAGTACTTC.

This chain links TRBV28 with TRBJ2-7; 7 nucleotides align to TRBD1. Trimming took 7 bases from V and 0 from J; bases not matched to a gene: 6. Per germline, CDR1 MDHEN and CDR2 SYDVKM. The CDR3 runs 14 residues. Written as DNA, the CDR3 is TGTGCCAGCAACCTCAGGGGGAGCTCCTACGAGCAGTACTTC. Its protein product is CASNLRGSSYEQYF.

In DNA, the CDR3 is TGTGCCAGCTCATCGGGACAGATCTACGAGCAGTACTTC. It encodes CASSSGQIYEQYF. V gene TRBV18 combines with J gene TRBJ2-7; 7 nucleotides match TRBD1. The CDR3 extends over 13 amino acids. Germline-derived CDR1 and CDR2 are KGHSH and LQKENI. Trimming cost V 5 bases and J 3 bases; bases outside gene matches: 4.

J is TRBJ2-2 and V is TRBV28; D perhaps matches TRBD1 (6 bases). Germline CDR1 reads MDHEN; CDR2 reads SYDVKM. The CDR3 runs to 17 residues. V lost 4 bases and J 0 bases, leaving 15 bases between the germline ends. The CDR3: CASSSPGHPANTGELFF. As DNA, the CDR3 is TGTGCCAGCAGTTCTCCGGGACACCCGGCGAACACCGGGGAGCTGTTTTTT.

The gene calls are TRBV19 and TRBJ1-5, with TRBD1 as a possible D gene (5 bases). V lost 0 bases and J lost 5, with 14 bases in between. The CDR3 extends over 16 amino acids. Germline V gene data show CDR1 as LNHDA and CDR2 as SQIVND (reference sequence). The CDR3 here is CASSIEKGNGDQPQHF. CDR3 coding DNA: TGTGCCAGTAGTATAGAAAAGGGGAACGGAGATCAGCCCCAGCATTTT.

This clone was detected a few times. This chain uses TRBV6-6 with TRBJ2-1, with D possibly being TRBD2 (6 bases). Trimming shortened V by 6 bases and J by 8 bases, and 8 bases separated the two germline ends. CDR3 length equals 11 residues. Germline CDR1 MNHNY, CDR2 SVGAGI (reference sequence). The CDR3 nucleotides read TGTGCCAGCAGCCGGAGGGATGAGCAGTTCTTC. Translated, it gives CASSRRDEQFF.

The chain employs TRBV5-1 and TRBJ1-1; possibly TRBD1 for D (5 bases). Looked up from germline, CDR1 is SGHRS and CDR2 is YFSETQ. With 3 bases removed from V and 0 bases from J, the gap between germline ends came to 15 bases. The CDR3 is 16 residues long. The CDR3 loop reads CASSSEGPTVNTEAFF. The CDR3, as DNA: TGCGCCAGCAGCTCCGAAGGACCGACAGTGAACACTGAAGCTTTCTTT.

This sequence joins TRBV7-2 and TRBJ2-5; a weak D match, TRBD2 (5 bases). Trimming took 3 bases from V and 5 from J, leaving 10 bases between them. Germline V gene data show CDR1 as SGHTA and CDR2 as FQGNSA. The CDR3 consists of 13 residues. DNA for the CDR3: TGTGCCAGCAGCTTCGGGGTAGGGGAGACCCAGTACTTC. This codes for CASSFGVGETQYF.

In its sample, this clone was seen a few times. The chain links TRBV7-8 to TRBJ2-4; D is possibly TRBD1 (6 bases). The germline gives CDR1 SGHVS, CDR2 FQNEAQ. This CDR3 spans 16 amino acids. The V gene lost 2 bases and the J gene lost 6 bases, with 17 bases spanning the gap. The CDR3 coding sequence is TGTGCCAGCAGCTTATCACAGGGCCTCCGCCTAAACATTCAGTACTTC. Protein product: CASSLSQGLRLNIQYF.

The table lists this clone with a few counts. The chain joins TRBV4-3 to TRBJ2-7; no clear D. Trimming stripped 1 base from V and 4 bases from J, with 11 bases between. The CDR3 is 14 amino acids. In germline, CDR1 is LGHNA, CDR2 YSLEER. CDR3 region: CASSQAGNGYEQYF. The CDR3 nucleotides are TGCGCCAGCAGCCAAGCGGGTAATGGTTACGAGCAGTACTTC.

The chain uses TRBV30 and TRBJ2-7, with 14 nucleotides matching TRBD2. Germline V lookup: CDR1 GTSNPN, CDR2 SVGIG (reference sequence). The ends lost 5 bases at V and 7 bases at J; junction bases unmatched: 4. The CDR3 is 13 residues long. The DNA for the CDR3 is TGTGCCTGGGGGACTAGCGGGGGTGGGGAGCAGTACTTC. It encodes CAWGTSGGGEQYF.

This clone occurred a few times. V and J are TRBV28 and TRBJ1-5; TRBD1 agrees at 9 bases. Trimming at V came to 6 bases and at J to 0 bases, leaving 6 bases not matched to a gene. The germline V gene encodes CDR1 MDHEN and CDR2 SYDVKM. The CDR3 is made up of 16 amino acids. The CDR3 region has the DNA TGTGCCAGCAGCACAGGGGGCGCCCATAGCAATCAGCCCCAGCATTTT. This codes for CASSTGGAHSNQPQHF.

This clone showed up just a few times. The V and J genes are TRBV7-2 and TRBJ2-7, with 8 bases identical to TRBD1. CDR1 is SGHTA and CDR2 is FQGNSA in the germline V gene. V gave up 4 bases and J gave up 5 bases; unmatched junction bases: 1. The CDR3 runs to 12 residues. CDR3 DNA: TGTGCCAGCAGCTCGGGACAGGACGAGCAGTACTTC. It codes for CASSSGQDEQYF.

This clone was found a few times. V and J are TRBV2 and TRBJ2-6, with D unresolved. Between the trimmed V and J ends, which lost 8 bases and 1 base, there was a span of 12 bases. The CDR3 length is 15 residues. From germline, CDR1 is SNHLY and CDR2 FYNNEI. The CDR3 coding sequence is TGTGCCAGCTCAGACGAGGATTCTGGGGCCAACGTCCTGACTTTC. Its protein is CASSDEDSGANVLTF.